These 31 T cell receptor beta chains originate from one sample sequenced in a study of cytomegalovirus exposure and HLA in healthy donors. The PCR was carried out with 60 Vbeta primers and 13 Jbeta primers. Assay used: immunoSEQ multiplex PCR; TCRdb lists only in-frame clones, some missing. This sample carries around 170,000 clones, 60% to 85% of them seen once, and the ten largest clones take around 5.7%. The sequenced sample consisted of PBMCs. These TCRs come from a man aged 40-49 years in good health and CMV-seronegative.

This chain connects TRBV11-3 to TRBJ2-3; D gene ambiguous. Germline V CDR1 and CDR2: SGHNT, YENEEA. The CDR3 is made up of 12 amino acids. V lost 0 bases to trimming and J lost 6 bases, with 4 bases between them. CDR3 coding DNA: TGTGCCAGCAGCTTAGACGGGGATACGCAGTATTTT. This translates into CASSLDGDTQYF.

V usage is TRBV5-4 and J usage is TRBJ2-7, with D perhaps matching TRBD2 (5 bases). The V gene's germline CDR1 is SGHNT and CDR2 YYREEE (reference sequence). The V end was cut by 4 bases, the J end by 0 bases, with 20 bases between. The CDR3 contains 17 residues. The CDR3 region is CASSPDFLAEGSYEQYF. The CDR3 DNA sequence: TGTGCCAGCAGCCCGGACTTCCTAGCAGAAGGCTCCTACGAGCAGTACTTC. The full variable domain, rest sourced from reference TRBV5-4 and TRBJ2-7, is ETGVTQSPTHLIKTRGQQVTLRCSSQSGHNTVSWYQQALGQGPQFIFQYYREEENGRGNFPPRFSGLQFPNYSSELNVNALELDDSALYLCASSPDFLAEGSYEQYFGPGTRLTVT.

The rearrangement links TRBV7-2 to TRBJ2-1; 11 bases map to TRBD2. CDR1 and CDR2 (germline): SGHTA, FQGNSA. The CDR3 is 16 amino acids. V gave up 1 base and J gave up 5 bases; unmatched junction bases: 4. CDR3 DNA sequence: TGTGCCAGCAGCTTAGTCCTTAGCGGGAGGGACAATGAGCAGTTCTTC. Amino acids: CASSLVLSGRDNEQFF.

The chain joins TRBV27 to TRBJ1-2; TRBD1 matches at 7 bases. The V segment lost 3 bases and the J segment 5 bases; nucleotides outside the gene matches: 15. The CDR3 consists of 17 residues. The germline CDR1 and CDR2 sequences are MNHEY and SMNVEV (reference sequence). This CDR3 is CASSFLTGTRAPYGYTF. The CDR3 DNA sequence: TGTGCCAGCAGTTTTTTGACAGGGACAAGGGCCCCGTATGGCTACACCTTC.

V usage is TRBV7-2 and J usage is TRBJ2-7; possibly TRBD2 for D (5 bases). V shed 1 base and J shed 1 base, with 11 bases lying between them. CDR1 SGHTA and CDR2 FQGNSA come from the germline V gene. The CDR3 spans 15 residues. Written as DNA, the CDR3 is TGTGCCAGCAGCTTAGAGGAGCGGATTTCCTACGAGCAGTACTTC. Encoded protein: CASSLEERISYEQYF.

The CDR3 protein is CASSFDGRLYF. For the CDR3, the DNA is TGTGCCAGCAGCTTTGACGGGAGACTGTACTTC. This chain uses TRBV7-9 with TRBJ2-5; D may be TRBD2 (6 bases). The length of the CDR3 is 11 residues. Trimming pared 3 bases from V and 13 bases from J, leaving 12 bases between. In germline, CDR1 is SEHNR, CDR2 FQNEAQ (reference sequence).

The chain carries TRBV6-1 and TRBJ1-4; 10 bases align to TRBD1. The CDR3 is 13 amino acids. The J segment lost 6 bases and the V segment lost 8 bases, leaving 3 bases of the junction unmatched. Germline V gives CDR1 MNHNS, CDR2 SASEGT. CDR3 nucleotide sequence: TGTGCCAGCGGAGGACAGGGGGATGAAAAACTGTTTTTT. Its translation is CASGGQGDEKLFF.

This clone was seen a handful of times. The chain carries TRBV10-3 and TRBJ1-1; maybe TRBD1 (6 bases). The germline V gene has CDR1 ENHRY and CDR2 SYGVKD. This CDR3 contains 14 residues. Deletions cut 7 bases from V and 4 bases from J, with 16 bases between. CDR3 amino acids: CAITTGISGTEAFF. CDR3 bases: TGTGCCATCACCACAGGGATTTCAGGCACTGAAGCTTTCTTT.

This chain links TRBV7-2 with TRBJ2-6, with D perhaps TRBD1 (5 bases). V was shortened by 1 base and J by 0 bases, with 7 bases between the two germline ends. The CDR3 extends over 16 amino acids. The germline V gene encodes CDR1 SGHTA and CDR2 FQGNSA. CDR3: CASSLGTSSGANVLTF. The CDR3 nucleotides are TGTGCCAGCAGCTTAGGGACAAGCTCTGGGGCCAACGTCCTGACTTTC.

The chain has TRBV30 and TRBJ1-2; D remains unclear. Germline CDR1 GTSNPN, CDR2 SVGIG (reference sequence). This CDR3 region has 13 residues. Deletions cut 2 bases from V and 4 bases from J, with 11 bases between. CDR3 coding DNA: TGTGCCTGGAGTCTGCTTAGAGGCTATGGCTACACCTTC. This encodes CAWSLLRGYGYTF.

The V gene is TRBV7-8, the J gene TRBJ2-1, with D maybe TRBD2 (5 bases). This CDR3 contains 18 residues. Trimming took 5 bases from V and 2 from J, leaving 22 bases between them. Per the germline V gene, CDR1 is SGHVS and CDR2 is FQNEAQ. CDR3 loop: CASSPTRIIPRTYNEQFF. The CDR3 DNA reads TGTGCCAGCAGCCCTACTAGGATCATCCCCCGAACCTACAATGAGCAGTTCTTC.

The chain couples TRBV2 to TRBJ2-6; 7 bases line up with TRBD1. The CDR3 sequence is 17 residues long. Trimming at V came to 6 bases and at J to 0 bases, leaving 8 bases not matched to a gene. Per germline, CDR1 SNHLY and CDR2 FYNNEI. The CDR3 nucleotides read TGTGCCAGCAGGATCCGACAGGGCGTCTCTGGGGCCAACGTCCTGACTTTC. Protein sequence: CASRIRQGVSGANVLTF.

CDR3 bases: TGTGCCAGCAGCCCAGGACTAGCGGGGGTCCCCACAGATACGCAGTATTTT. Its translation: CASSPGLAGVPTDTQYF. This chain joins TRBV7-2 and TRBJ2-3; 13 bases match TRBD2. The germline gives CDR1 SGHTA, CDR2 FQGNSA. CDR3 length: 17 residues. Losses at the gene ends were 5 bases for V and 2 bases for J; bases not matched to a gene: 7.

The rearrangement uses TRBV10-3 and TRBJ1-5, with 10 bases that match TRBD1. This CDR3 spans 13 amino acids. Trimming took 4 bases from V and 7 from J; bases not matched to a gene: 1. CDR1 is ENHRY, CDR2 SYGVKD, per germline. The CDR3 spells CAISGTGGQPQHF. The CDR3, as DNA: TGTGCCATCAGTGGGACAGGGGGACAGCCCCAGCATTTT.

This clone was detected only once. The chain recombines TRBV27 with TRBJ1-5, with 7 bases matching TRBD1. J was trimmed by 3 bases and V by 5 bases; bases with no gene match: 4. Germline V gene lookup returns CDR1 MNHEY and CDR2 SMNVEV (reference sequence). The CDR3 loop spans 14 amino acids. CDR3 sequence: CASSRTGPNQPQHF. CDR3 nucleotides: TGTGCCAGCAGTCGGACAGGACCCAATCAGCCCCAGCATTTT.

The CDR3 region has the DNA TGTGCCAGCAGCCACACCCGGGGAGGCAACTATGGCTACACCTTC. Its protein product is CASSHTRGGNYGYTF. This chain joins TRBV7-9 and TRBJ1-2, with D hard to call. Trimming stripped 5 bases from V and 2 bases from J, with 15 bases between. The V gene's germline CDR1 is SEHNR and CDR2 FQNEAQ (reference sequence). The CDR3 totals 15 residues. The variable domain in full, with the rest retrieved from reference TRBV7-9 and TRBJ1-2, is DTGVSQNPRHKITKRGQNVTFRCDPISEHNRLYWYRQTLGQGPEFLTYFQNEAQLEKSRLLSDRFSAERPKGSFSTLEIQRTEQGDSAMYLCASSHTRGGNYGYTFGSGTRLTVV.

Note on this clone: Without the conserved terminal phenylalanine or tryptophan, this CDR3 likely stems from a read error. The chain employs TRBV4-3 and TRBJ1-6; the match to TRBD1 covers 8 bases. The germline gives CDR1 LGHNA, CDR2 YSLEER. V lost 4 bases and J lost 10; bases outside the gene matches: 9. The CDR3 spans 15 residues. CDR3 DNA: TGCGCCAGCAGCCGACAGGGGCTCCAAGGCTCACCCCTCCACCTT. This encodes CASSRQGLQGSPLHL.

V is TRBV7-6 and J is TRBJ1-3; possibly TRBD1 for D (6 bases). The germline gives CDR1 SGHVS, CDR2 FNYEAQ. Deletions cut 1 base from V and 0 bases from J, with 10 bases between. This CDR3 contains 16 residues. The CDR3 coding sequence is TGTGCCAGCAGCTTAGAACAGGGAAGCTCTGGAAACACCATATATTTT. Encoded protein: CASSLEQGSSGNTIYF.

The rearrangement links TRBV27 to TRBJ2-1, with a tentative D call TRBD2 (6 bases). Germline loops: CDR1 MNHEY, CDR2 SMNVEV (reference sequence). Deletions cut 5 bases from V and 4 bases from J, with 6 bases between. The CDR3 consists of 12 residues. The CDR3 DNA follows: TGTGCCAGCAGTGGGGGGTACAATGAGCAGTTCTTC. Translation: CASSGGYNEQFF.

V is TRBV29-1 and J is TRBJ2-5; maybe TRBD1 (6 bases). This CDR3 region has 11 residues. Looked up from germline, CDR1 is SQVTM and CDR2 is ANQGSEA. With 7 bases removed from V and 3 bases from J, the gap between germline ends came to 9 bases. DNA of the CDR3: TGCAGCGCTAGGACAGAAGAGACCCAGTACTTC. Translated: CSARTEETQYF.

J is TRBJ2-7 and V is TRBV10-3; 10 positions match TRBD2. The trim removed 4 bases at V and 1 base at J, leaving 4 bases unmatched. In germline, CDR1 is ENHRY, CDR2 SYGVKD. This CDR3 has 15 residues. The CDR3 DNA reads as TGTGCCATCAGTGTGGCTAGCGGGAGTTCCTACGAGCAGTACTTC. The encoded protein is CAISVASGSSYEQYF.

V gene TRBV5-4 combines with J gene TRBJ2-5, with a tentative D call TRBD1 (6 bases). CDR1 and CDR2 from the germline V gene are SGHNT and YYREEE (reference sequence). The CDR3 has 17 amino acids. V shed 0 bases and J shed 1 base, with 16 bases lying between them. CDR3 sequence: CASSLVLSGDPQETQYF. As DNA, the CDR3 is TGTGCCAGCAGCTTGGTACTGTCAGGGGATCCCCAAGAGACCCAGTACTTC.

This chain uses TRBV19 with TRBJ1-1; D remains ambiguous. Germline V gene data show CDR1 as LNHDA and CDR2 as SQIVND (reference sequence). The CDR3 has 13 residues. The ends were cut back, 6 bases at V and 7 bases at J, with 15 bases in the middle. The CDR3 nucleotides are TGTGCCAGTAGGGAGGTCCGAGAGAATGAAGCTTTCTTT. Amino acids: CASREVRENEAFF.

This clone was detected only a few times. The chain has TRBV30 and TRBJ1-3, with TRBD1 identical over 7 bases. The trim removed 2 bases at V and 0 bases at J, leaving 4 bases unmatched. Germline V gene lookup returns CDR1 GTSNPN and CDR2 SVGIG (reference sequence). The CDR3 has 15 amino acids. The DNA of the CDR3 is TGTGCCTGGAGTACCGGGACAGTCTCTGGAAACACCATATATTTT. It specifies CAWSTGTVSGNTIYF.

The rearrangement uses TRBV9 and TRBJ1-1; TRBD1 agrees at 10 bases. Germline-derived CDR1 and CDR2 are SGDLS and YYNGEE. Trimming at V came to 4 bases and at J to 7 bases, leaving 10 bases not matched to a gene. This CDR3 spans 15 amino acids. CDR3 region: CASSPRQGAQSEAFF. In DNA, the CDR3 is TGTGCCAGCAGCCCCAGACAGGGGGCTCAAAGTGAAGCTTTCTTT.

The chain employs TRBV27 and TRBJ2-5; D is ambiguous. Near its end, the DNA agrees better with TRBJ2-7, so the J call may be wrong. CDR1 is MNHEY and CDR2 is SMNVEV in the germline V gene (reference sequence). The CDR3 contains 16 residues. The CDR3, as DNA: TGTGCCAGCAGTTTATCGTGGGCAGCTCCCCCCTACGAGCAGTACTTC. It is translated as CASSLSWAAPPYEQYF.

The chain links TRBV6-5 to TRBJ2-5; 8 bases agree with TRBD2. Losses at the gene ends were 2 bases for V and 1 base for J; bases not matched to a gene: 3. The CDR3 covers 15 residues. Germline V lookup: CDR1 MNHEY, CDR2 SVGAGI. This CDR3 reads CASSYRSGAQETQYF. Here the CDR3 DNA reads TGTGCCAGCAGTTACCGTAGCGGGGCCCAAGAGACCCAGTACTTC.

This clone has just one count. V is TRBV9 and J is TRBJ2-7, with 7 bases identical to TRBD2. The trim removed 0 bases at V and 4 bases at J, leaving 7 bases unmatched. Looked up from germline, CDR1 is SGDLS and CDR2 is YYNGEE. The CDR3 has 15 amino acids. CDR3 loop: CASSVGASGVYEQYF. In DNA form, the CDR3 reads TGTGCCAGCAGCGTAGGGGCTAGCGGAGTTTACGAGCAGTACTTC.

As regards this clone: Its ends do not fully match the called genes, so a read error is possible. The J gene is TRBJ2-7, the V gene TRBV7-6; 12 bases line up with TRBD2. CDR3 length equals 14 residues. Germline V gene sequence: CDR1 SGHVS, CDR2 FNYEAQ. The CDR3 nucleotides read TGTGCCAGCAGCCTAGCGGGGGGGACCTACGAGCAGTACTTC. Translated: CASSLAGGTYEQYF.

The sample holds one count of this clone. The chain is built from TRBV27 and TRBJ1-1, with D unclear. CDR1 is MNHEY and CDR2 is SMNVEV in the germline V gene (reference sequence). This CDR3 spans 14 amino acids. V lost 6 bases to trimming and J lost 1 base, with 12 bases between them. CDR3 residues: CASSPLGRNTEAFF. The CDR3 coding sequence is TGTGCCAGCAGCCCCTTGGGGAGGAACACTGAAGCTTTCTTT.

V is TRBV29-1 and J is TRBJ1-1; 8 positions match TRBD1. V lost 7 bases and J lost 0; bases outside the gene matches: 7. Germline CDR1 is SQVTM and CDR2 is ANQGSEA. The CDR3 length is 14 residues. The CDR3 DNA reads TGCAGCGGTGGACAGGGACTCATGAACACTGAAGCTTTCTTT. Its protein is CSGGQGLMNTEAFF. The full variable domain, with the rest looked up from reference TRBV29-1 and TRBJ1-1, is SAVISQKPSRDICQRGTSLTIQCQVDSQVTMMFWYRQQPGQSLTLIATANQGSEATYESGFVIDKFPISRPNLTFSTLTVSNMSPEDSSIYLCSGGQGLMNTEAFFGQGTRLTVV.